Each of the 5 T cell receptor beta chains below was sequenced from the same sample in a study of CD8 T cells in ankylosing spondylitis. Regarding the study as a whole: A motif of under ten highly homologous TCR beta variants was seen as apparently characteristic of ankylosing spondylitis blood.

Their antigens remain unidentified. TCRdb passed the 5' RACE reads through MiXCR, listing each CDR3 protein once. This sample has about 750,000 distinct CDR3 sequences; roughly 19% occur once, and the top ten carry roughly a fifth. The sequenced sample was blood, either unsorted or a sorted T cell fraction (not recorded which). The source is a male donor with ankylosing spondylitis.

The rearrangement links TRBV5-6 to TRBJ2-3, with 10 bases aligning to TRBD2. There are 15 residues in the CDR3. From germline, CDR1 is SGHDT and CDR2 YYEEEE. Trimming cost V 0 bases and J 6 bases; bases outside gene matches: 4. The CDR3 region is CASSLASGRGDTQYF. Here the CDR3 DNA reads TGTGCCAGCAGCTTGGCTAGCGGGAGAGGCGATACGCAGTATTTT.

This clonotype was picked up many times. The gene calls are TRBV9 and TRBJ1-3; D perhaps matches TRBD1 (6 bases). The germline V gene has CDR1 SGDLS and CDR2 YYNGEE. The CDR3 runs to 18 residues. Trimming left V 3 bases short and J 0 bases short, with 19 bases between. The CDR3 sequence: CASSAPLLQGSSGNTIYF. For the CDR3, the DNA is TGTGCCAGCAGCGCTCCTCTATTACAGGGATCCTCTGGAAACACCATATATTTT.

This clonotype was observed a single time. CDR3 sequence: CATSVGGTGELFF. The CDR3 region has the DNA TGTGCCACCAGCGTCGGGGGGACCGGGGAGCTGTTTTTT. This chain uses TRBV24-1 with TRBJ2-2, with TRBD2 matching over 7 bases. Germline trimming cut 7 bases from V and 5 bases from J; bases unmatched to any gene: 3. The CDR3 contains 13 residues. CDR1 is KGHDR, CDR2 SFDVKD, per germline.

This clonotype was seen ten or more times. The chain joins TRBV6-4 to TRBJ2-1; 10 bases agree with TRBD1. CDR1 and CDR2 from the germline V gene are MRHNA and SNTAGT. V shed 5 bases and J 8 bases; nucleotides not matched to a gene: 6. The CDR3 contains 14 residues. DNA of the CDR3: TGTGCCAGCAGTTCGGGACAGGGGTTTGATGAGCAGTTCTTC. The encoded protein is CASSSGQGFDEQFF.

This clonotype was observed a few times. V and J are TRBV20-1 and TRBJ2-3; either TRBD1 or TRBD2 may fit D (5 bases each). CDR1 and CDR2 from the germline V gene are DFQATT and SNEGSKA (reference sequence). The CDR3 runs to 15 residues. With 1 base removed from V and 5 bases from J, the gap between germline ends came to 16 bases. The CDR3 is CSARASGPWVDTQYF. CDR3 sequence (DNA): TGCAGTGCTAGAGCGTCGGGACCATGGGTAGATACGCAGTATTTT.